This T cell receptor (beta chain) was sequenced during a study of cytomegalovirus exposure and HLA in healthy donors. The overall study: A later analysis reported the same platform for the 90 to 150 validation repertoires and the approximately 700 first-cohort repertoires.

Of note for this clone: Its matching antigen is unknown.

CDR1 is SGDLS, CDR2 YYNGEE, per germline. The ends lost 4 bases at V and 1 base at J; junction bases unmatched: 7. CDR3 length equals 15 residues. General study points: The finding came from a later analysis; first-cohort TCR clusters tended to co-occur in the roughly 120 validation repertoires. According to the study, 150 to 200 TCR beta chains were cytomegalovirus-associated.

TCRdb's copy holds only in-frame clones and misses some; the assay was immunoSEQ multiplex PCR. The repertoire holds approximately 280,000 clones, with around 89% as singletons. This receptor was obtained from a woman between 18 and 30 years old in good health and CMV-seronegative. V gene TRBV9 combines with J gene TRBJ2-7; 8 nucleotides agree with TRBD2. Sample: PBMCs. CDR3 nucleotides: TGTGCCAGCAGCAGAAGCGGGAGTATATCCTACGAGCAGTACTTC. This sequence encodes CASSRSGSISYEQYF.